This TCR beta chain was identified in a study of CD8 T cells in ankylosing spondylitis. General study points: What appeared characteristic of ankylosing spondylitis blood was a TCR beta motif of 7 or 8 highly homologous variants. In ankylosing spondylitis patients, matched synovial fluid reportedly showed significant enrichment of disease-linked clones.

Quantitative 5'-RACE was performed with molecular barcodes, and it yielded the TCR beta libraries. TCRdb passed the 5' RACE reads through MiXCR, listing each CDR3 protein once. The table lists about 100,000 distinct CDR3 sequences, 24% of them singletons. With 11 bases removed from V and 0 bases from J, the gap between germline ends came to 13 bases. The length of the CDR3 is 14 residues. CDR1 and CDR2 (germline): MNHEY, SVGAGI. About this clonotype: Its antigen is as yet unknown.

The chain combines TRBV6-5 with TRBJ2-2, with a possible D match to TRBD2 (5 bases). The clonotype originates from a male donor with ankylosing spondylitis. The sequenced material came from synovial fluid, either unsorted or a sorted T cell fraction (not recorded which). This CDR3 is CASRGHTNTGELFF. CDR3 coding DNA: TGTGCCTCCCGCGGGCACACGAACACCGGGGAGCTGTTTTTT.